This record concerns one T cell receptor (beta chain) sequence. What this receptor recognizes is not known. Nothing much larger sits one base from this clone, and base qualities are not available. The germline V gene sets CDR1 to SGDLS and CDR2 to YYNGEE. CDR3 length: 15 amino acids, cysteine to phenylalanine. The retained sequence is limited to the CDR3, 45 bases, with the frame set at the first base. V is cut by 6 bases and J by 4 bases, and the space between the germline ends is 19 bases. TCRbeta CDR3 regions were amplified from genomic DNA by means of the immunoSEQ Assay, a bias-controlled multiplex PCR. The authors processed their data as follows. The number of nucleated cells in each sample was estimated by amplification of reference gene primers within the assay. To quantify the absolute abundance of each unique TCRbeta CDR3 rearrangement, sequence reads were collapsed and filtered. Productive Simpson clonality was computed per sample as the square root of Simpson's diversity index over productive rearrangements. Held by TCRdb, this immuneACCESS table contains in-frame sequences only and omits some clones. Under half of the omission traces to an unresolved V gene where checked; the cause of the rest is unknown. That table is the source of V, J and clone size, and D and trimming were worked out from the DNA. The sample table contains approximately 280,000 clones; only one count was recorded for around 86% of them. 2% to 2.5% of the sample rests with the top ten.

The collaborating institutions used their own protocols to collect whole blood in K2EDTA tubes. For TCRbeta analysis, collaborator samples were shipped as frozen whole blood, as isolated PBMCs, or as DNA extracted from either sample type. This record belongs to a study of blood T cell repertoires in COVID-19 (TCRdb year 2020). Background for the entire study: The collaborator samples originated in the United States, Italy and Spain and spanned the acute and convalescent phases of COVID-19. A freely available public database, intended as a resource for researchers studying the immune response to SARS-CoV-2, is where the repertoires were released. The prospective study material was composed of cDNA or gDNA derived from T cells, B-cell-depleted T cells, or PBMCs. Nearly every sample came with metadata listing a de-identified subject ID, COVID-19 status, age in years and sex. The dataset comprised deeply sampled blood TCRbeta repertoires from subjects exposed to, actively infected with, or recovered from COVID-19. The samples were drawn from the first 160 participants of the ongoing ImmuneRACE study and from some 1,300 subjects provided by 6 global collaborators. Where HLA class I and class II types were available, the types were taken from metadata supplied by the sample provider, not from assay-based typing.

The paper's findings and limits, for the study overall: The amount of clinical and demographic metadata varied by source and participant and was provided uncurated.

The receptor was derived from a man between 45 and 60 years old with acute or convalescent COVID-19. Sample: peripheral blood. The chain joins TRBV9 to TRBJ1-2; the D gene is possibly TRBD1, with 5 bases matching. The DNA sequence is TGTGCCAGCACCGGGGGACGCAGTTCCTTCTATGGCTACACCTTC. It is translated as CASTGGRSSFYGYTF. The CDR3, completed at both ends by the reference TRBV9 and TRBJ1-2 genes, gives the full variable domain DSGVTQTPKHLITATGQRVTLRCSPRSGDLSVYWYQQSLDQGLQFLIQYYNGEERAKGNILERFSAQQFPDLHSELNLSSLELGDSALYFCASTGGRSSFYGYTFGSGTRLTVV.